The sample holds a few counts of the clone carrying this T cell receptor (beta chain). Its specificity is not known. CDR3 length equals 14 residues. Looked up from germline, CDR1 is SGHVS and CDR2 is FQNEAQ. Trimming cost V 7 bases and J 4 bases, with 11 bases left between them. The data were produced by immunoSEQ multiplex PCR, yet TCRdb's version contains in-frame clones alone and is incomplete. Here the sample spans roughly 20,000 clones, 76% being singletons. This sample was included in a study of OX40 agonist ivuxolimab in advanced cancers. Broader study findings: There was clonal expansion of CD4+ and CD8+ blood T cells by week 6 at 0.1 to 3.0 mg/kg.

With baseline, cycle 4 day 1, and cycle 7 day 1 as timepoints, blood was sampled. This TCR was sampled from an adult with an advanced solid tumor such as melanoma, head and neck, liver or kidney cancer. The specimen comprised CD4+ or CD8+ T cells sorted from blood, sampled in a trial of the OX40 agonist ivuxolimab. The chain has TRBV7-8 and TRBJ1-6; D perhaps matches TRBD1 (5 bases). CDR3 residues: CASTPGTYNSPLHF. The CDR3, as DNA: TGTGCCAGCACTCCCGGGACTTATAATTCACCCCTCCACTTT.